This passage covers 13 T cell receptor beta chains from one sample sequenced in a study of Tregs in tolerant kidney transplant recipients. TCRdb's copy holds only in-frame clones and misses some; the assay was immunoSEQ multiplex PCR. The sample lists about 81,000 clones; 91% were seen once. Recipients received nonmyeloablative bone marrow transplants from related graft donors, with transient mixed chimerism. The sample here was CD4+ T cells from blood (PBMCs), taken 24 months after the transplant. The origin of the receptors is a human patient who received a combined kidney and bone marrow transplant. Some T cells may originate from the graft donor.

The sample holds one count of this clone. The V call is TRBV4-1, the J call TRBJ1-5; TRBD1 matches at 9 bases. V lost 2 bases and J lost 3; bases outside the gene matches: 2. The CDR3 runs to 15 residues. Germline CDR1 is MGHRA and CDR2 is YSYEKL. CDR3 coding DNA: TGCGCCAGCAGCCAAACAGGGGGCACCAATCAGCCCCAGCATTTT. Amino acids: CASSQTGGTNQPQHF.

In this sample, this clone turned up a few times. V is TRBV5-8 and J is TRBJ1-3; D gene ambiguous. There are 13 residues in the CDR3. Germline CDR1 is SGHTS and CDR2 is YDEGEE. Trimming removed 0 bases at V and 6 bases at J, with 7 bases between. The CDR3 loop reads CASSLVSVNTIYF. In DNA form, the CDR3 reads TGTGCCAGCAGCTTGGTCTCCGTAAACACCATATATTTT.

J is TRBJ2-3 and V is TRBV27, with D possibly matching TRBD2 (6 bases). The CDR3 covers 13 residues. Germline V CDR1 and CDR2: MNHEY, SMNVEV (reference sequence). V lost 8 bases to trimming and J lost 7 bases, with 16 bases between them. In nucleotides, the CDR3 is TGTGCCAGCTCCAGTCGGGGGAGGAATACGCAGTATTTT. It translates to CASSSRGRNTQYF.

The chain uses TRBV10-3 and TRBJ2-5, with unresolved D. This CDR3 is 14 amino acids long. Trimming removed 1 base from V and 2 bases from J, with 8 bases in between. The germline CDR1 and CDR2 sequences are ENHRY and SYGVKD. The CDR3 DNA sequence: TGTGCCATCAGTGAGTTAGATCTACAAGAGACCCAGTACTTC. Translating it yields CAISELDLQETQYF.

This CDR3 reads CASSLSAGGYRYGYTF. DNA of the CDR3: TGCGCCAGCAGCTTGTCGGCAGGTGGCTATCGCTATGGCTACACCTTC. V is TRBV5-1 and J is TRBJ1-2; D ambiguous. V was cut by 1 base and J by 4 bases, with 17 bases left in between. The CDR3 runs to 16 residues. In germline, CDR1 is SGHRS, CDR2 YFSETQ.

This clone was recorded only once. The chain employs TRBV7-2 and TRBJ2-3; D may be TRBD2 (7 bases). Trimming removed 1 base from V and 5 bases from J, with 10 bases in between. Germline V gene sequence: CDR1 SGHTA, CDR2 FQGNSA. The CDR3 consists of 14 residues. CDR3 residues: CASSLGGGRDTQYF. The CDR3 DNA sequence: TGTGCCAGCAGCTTAGGCGGGGGCCGAGATACGCAGTATTTT.

The chain carries TRBV5-1 and TRBJ2-2; D might be TRBD2 (5 bases). Germline V lookup: CDR1 SGHRS, CDR2 YFSETQ. CDR3 length: 16 amino acids. Trimming shortened V by 1 base and J by 1 base, and 11 bases separated the two germline ends. The CDR3 here is CASSLSDYQNTGELFF. CDR3 nucleotides: TGCGCCAGCAGCTTGTCAGACTACCAGAACACCGGGGAGCTGTTTTTT.

The chain uses TRBV10-3 and TRBJ2-3, with D tentatively TRBD1 (6 bases). Germline V gene sequence: CDR1 ENHRY, CDR2 SYGVKD. The CDR3 consists of 14 residues. Trimming removed 3 bases from V and 3 bases from J, with 10 bases in between. The CDR3 nucleotides read TGTGCCATCAGTGATTTCCAGGGGACAGATACGCAGTATTTT. This gives the protein CAISDFQGTDTQYF.

Written as DNA, the CDR3 is TGTGCCAGTGGCTGGAGCGAAAAGCCCCAGCATTTT. This gives the protein CASGWSEKPQHF. The rearrangement uses TRBV19 and TRBJ1-5, with D hard to call. Deletions cut 8 bases from V and 8 bases from J, with 13 bases between. Germline V lookup: CDR1 LNHDA, CDR2 SQIVND (reference sequence). The CDR3 has 12 amino acids. Full variable domain (outside the CDR3, taken from reference TRBV19 and TRBJ1-5): DGGITQSPKYLFRKEGQNVTLSCEQNLNHDAMYWYRQDPGQGLRLIYYSQIVNDFQKGDIAEGYSVSREKKESFPLTVTSAQKNPTAFYLCASGWSEKPQHFGDGTRLSIL.

The chain has TRBV10-2 and TRBJ1-2; D is uncertain. V was pared by 3 bases and J by 3 bases, with 8 bases between. CDR1 WSHSY and CDR2 SAAADI come from the germline V gene. The CDR3 spans 13 residues. CDR3 sequence (DNA): TGCGCCAGCAGTGATAAGCGGCACTATGGCTACACCTTC. Protein sequence: CASSDKRHYGYTF.

This clone was found once. J is TRBJ2-3 and V is TRBV6-7; no clear D. TRBV6-7 belongs to the ORF category, with a function that is uncertain. V shed 0 bases and J shed 2 bases, with 9 bases lying between them. This CDR3 has 15 amino acids. The CDR3 here is CASSYSGPNTDTQYF. For the CDR3, the DNA is TGTGCCAGCAGTTACTCTGGGCCCAACACAGATACGCAGTATTTT.

The DNA of the CDR3 is TGTGCCACCAGCAGAGATCTGGCAGGGGGCAGAGCTGGGGCCAACGTCCTGACTTTC. It specifies CATSRDLAGGRAGANVLTF. The gene calls are TRBV15 and TRBJ2-6; 8 bases align to TRBD1. Germline values: CDR1 LNHNV, CDR2 YYDKDF (reference sequence). V was clipped by 0 bases and J by 2 bases; unmatched bases: 9. The CDR3 has 19 residues. Full variable domain (remainder filled in from reference TRBV15 and TRBJ2-6): DAMVIQNPRYQVTQFGKPVTLSCSQTLNHNVMYWYQQKSSQAPKLLFHYYDKDFNNEADTPDNFQSRRPNTSFCFLDIRSPGLGDTAMYLCATSRDLAGGRAGANVLTFGAGSRLTVL.

The genes are TRBV12-5 and TRBJ1-2, with 11 nucleotides matching TRBD1. The V segment lost 0 bases and the J segment 0 bases; nucleotides outside the gene matches: 12. Germline lookup yields CDR1 LGHNT and CDR2 FRNRAP. The CDR3 has 20 residues. CDR3 in DNA: TGTGCTAGTGGTTTGGTAGTGGGGAGGACAGGGGGCGCGGCTAACTATGGCTACACCTTC. It yields the protein CASGLVVGRTGGAANYGYTF. The complete variable domain, with remaining parts taken from reference TRBV12-5 and TRBJ1-2, reads DARVTQTPRHKVTEMGQEVTMRCQPILGHNTVFWYRQTMMQGLELLAYFRNRAPLDDSGMPKDRFSAEMPDATLATLKIQPSEPRDSAVYFCASGLVVGRTGGAANYGYTFGSGTRLTVV.